Listed here are 14 T cell receptor beta chains from one sample, sequenced in a study of a mutant IDH1 vaccine in newly diagnosed glioma. These receptors' targets are unknown. Documented time point: week 35, safety follow-up. Alongside topical imiquimod, each dose of vaccine comprised 300 ug of mutant IDH1 20-mer peptide. Generated by immunoSEQ multiplex PCR, the TCRdb table keeps only in-frame clones and is missing some. This sample has about 41,000 clones, with more than 80% found just once. Sequenced material: PBMCs, taken from a glioma patient whose treatment included an IDH1 peptide vaccine. The origin of the receptors is a man aged 40-49 years with glioma.

The chain uses TRBV29-1 and TRBJ2-7; D not resolved. Trimming removed 5 bases at V and 2 bases at J, with 7 bases between. The CDR3 loop spans 11 amino acids. Germline CDR1 is SQVTM and CDR2 is ANQGSEA. CDR3 sequence reads: CSVLVTYEQYF. The DNA for the CDR3 is TGCAGCGTTCTAGTAACCTACGAGCAGTACTTC.

This CDR3 reads CASSSGGEVHQPQHF. In DNA, the CDR3 is TGTGCCAGCAGCTCGGGGGGCGAGGTTCATCAGCCCCAGCATTTT. V usage is TRBV7-9 and J usage is TRBJ1-5; D possibly corresponds to TRBD1 (6 bases). From germline, CDR1 is SEHNR and CDR2 FQNEAQ (reference sequence). This CDR3 is 15 amino acids long. V gave up 4 bases and J gave up 5 bases, with 15 bases separating them.

The chain carries TRBV21-1 and TRBJ2-7; the table names TRBD2, a call not compared with the DNA. TRBV21-1 is described as a pseudogene. This CDR3 has 17 residues. The CDR3 bases are TGTGCCAGCAGCAAATACCCTAGCGGAGGCTCTTCGAGAGAGCAGTACGTC. Amino acid sequence: CASSKYPSGGSSREQYV.

This sequence joins TRBV20-1 and TRBJ2-1; D may correspond to TRBD1 or TRBD2 (5 bases each). V was trimmed by 3 bases and J by 12 bases, leaving 12 bases between them. The CDR3 runs 11 residues. Germline V gene lookup returns CDR1 DFQATT and CDR2 SNEGSKA (reference sequence). CDR3 bases: TGCAGTGCTAGTAGGGACCGGACGCAGTTCTTC. Translation: CSASRDRTQFF.

This sequence joins TRBV18 and TRBJ1-2; a possible D gene is TRBD1 (6 bases). Trimming pared 1 base from V and 8 bases from J, leaving 11 bases between. This CDR3 region has 13 residues. Per the germline V gene, CDR1 is KGHSH and CDR2 is LQKENI. The chain's CDR3 is CASSPREGDGYTF. For the CDR3, the DNA is TGTGCCAGCTCACCACGGGAGGGGGACGGCTACACCTTC.

This clone was detected only once. The chain couples TRBV21-1 to TRBJ2-5; the DNA was not used to check the table's D call, TRBD2. TRBV21-1 is described as a pseudogene. The CDR3 consists of 13 residues. The CDR3 spells CASSKGRIETQYF. The CDR3 bases are TGTGCCAGCAGCAAAGGGCGGATCGAGACCCAGTACTTC.

Written as DNA, the CDR3 is TGTGCCAGCAGTCGAACAGGGGATGGTAATGAAAAACTGTTTTTT. As protein: CASSRTGDGNEKLFF. The chain has TRBV16 and TRBJ1-4, with 7 bases that match TRBD1. The CDR3 has 15 amino acids. Germline trimming cut 6 bases from V and 4 bases from J; bases unmatched to any gene: 8. Germline V lookup: CDR1 KGHSY, CDR2 FQNENV. Variable domain in full (rest from reference TRBV16 and TRBJ1-4): GEEVAQTPKHLVRGEGQKAKLYCAPIKGHSYVFWYQQVLKNEFKFLISFQNENVFDETGMPKERFSAKCLPNSPCSLEIQATKLEDSAVYFCASSRTGDGNEKLFFGSGTQLSVL.

The chain employs TRBV10-1 and TRBJ1-1; D perhaps matches TRBD1 (5 bases). There are 12 residues in the CDR3. Trimming shortened V by 3 bases and J by 9 bases, and 11 bases separated the two germline ends. CDR1 and CDR2 from the germline V gene are WNHNN and SYGVQD (reference sequence). CDR3 sequence (DNA): TGCGCCAGCAGTGACCCGGGGGGGAAAGCTTTCTTT. As protein: CASSDPGGKAFF.

The chain couples TRBV19 to TRBJ2-3; tentative D call: TRBD2 (6 bases). V was shortened by 1 base and J by 3 bases, with 11 bases between the two germline ends. Germline-derived CDR1 and CDR2 are LNHDA and SQIVND (reference sequence). This CDR3 is 15 amino acids long. CDR3 sequence (DNA): TGTGCCAGTAGTATAGTTCAGGGAGGAACAGATACGCAGTATTTT. This sequence encodes CASSIVQGGTDTQYF.

The chain couples TRBV19 to TRBJ1-4; 9 positions agree with TRBD1. From germline, CDR1 is LNHDA and CDR2 SQIVND (reference sequence). V was clipped by 4 bases and J by 6 bases; unmatched bases: 6. This CDR3 is 15 amino acids long. The CDR3 region has the DNA TGTGCCAGTAGTAGGGGGACAGGGAAGGATGAAAAACTGTTTTTT. Its translation is CASSRGTGKDEKLFF.

The chain has TRBV6-1 and TRBJ1-5, with 11 positions matching TRBD1. The length of the CDR3 is 14 residues. Germline V gene lookup returns CDR1 MNHNS and CDR2 SASEGT. V lost 9 bases and J lost 6; bases outside the gene matches: 7. The CDR3 DNA follows: TGTGCCAGTTTTACCGGGACAGGGGGTCAGCCCCAGCATTTT. It encodes CASFTGTGGQPQHF.

This rearrangement joins TRBV28 to TRBJ2-1; 13 nucleotides line up with TRBD2. CDR1 MDHEN and CDR2 SYDVKM come from the germline V gene. The length of the CDR3 is 14 residues. With 6 bases clipped from V and 6 bases from J, the junction kept 2 bases outside the gene matches. As DNA, the CDR3 is TGTGCCAGCAGCTGGACTAGCGGGAGCAATGAGCAGTTCTTC. Protein: CASSWTSGSNEQFF.

CDR3 in DNA: TGTGCCTGGAGTCGTCTTATAGGGGTGACTGAAGCTTTCTTT. It encodes CAWSRLIGVTEAFF. The rearrangement uses TRBV30 and TRBJ1-1; weak D call: TRBD1 (5 bases). This CDR3 comprises 14 residues. Trimming pared 2 bases from V and 5 bases from J, leaving 15 bases between. Germline CDR1 GTSNPN, CDR2 SVGIG (reference sequence). Full variable domain (remainder filled in from reference TRBV30 and TRBJ1-1): SQTIHQWPATLVQPVGSPLSLECTVEGTSNPNLYWYRQAAGRGLQLLFYSVGIGQISSEVPQNLSASRPQDRQFILSSKKLLLSDSGFYLCAWSRLIGVTEAFFGQGTRLTVV.

The genes are TRBV7-8 and TRBJ2-5; 8 bases agree with TRBD2. The DNA end is a closer match to TRBJ2-7, so the J assignment may be wrong. Germline V gene lookup returns CDR1 SGHVS and CDR2 FQNEAQ. This CDR3 region has 17 residues. For the CDR3, the DNA is TGTGCCAGCAGCTTTGCCTATTCACGGGAGGGAGGCTACGAGCAGTACTTC. It codes for CASSFAYSREGGYEQYF.